This T cell receptor (beta chain) was obtained from a study of blood T cell repertoires in COVID-19. Study details: There were acute and convalescent COVID-19 samples, and they came from the United States, Italy and Spain. T cells, B-cell-depleted T cells, or PBMCs supplied cDNA or gDNA.

This CDR3 is built from 16 residues. Seattle patient enrollment occurred during active infection, with longitudinal follow-up thereafter. Methods used by the authors: The authors estimated nucleated cell counts from reference gene primer amplification. The method was immunoSEQ multiplex PCR; TCRdb's version includes in-frame clones alone and lacks a portion of them. The V and J calls and clone size are taken from that table; D and trimming were inferred from the DNA. Of approximately 500,000 clones detected, 70% to 90% appear once; the ten largest clones hold 7.5% to 9.5%. The J gene is TRBJ2-7, the V gene TRBV1; TRBD2 was called by the table and not checked on the DNA. TRBV1 is flagged as a pseudogene. Sequenced: peripheral blood. The clonotype originates from a woman between 45 and 65 years old with COVID-19, enrolled during active disease. CDR3 amino acids: CTSSRIVRGGSWEQYF. The CDR3 DNA is TGCACCAGCAGCAGAATAGTCCGGGGTGGGTCGTGGGAGCAGTACTTC.